The 28 T cell receptor beta chains below all came from one sample that was sequenced in a study of T cells in Graves' hyperthyroidism and ophthalmopathy. RNA transcripts yielded amplified TCR beta CDR3 regions. When the TCR CDR3 underwent first-round RT-PCR, the HTBI primer set was used. In TCRdb, the multiplex PCR reads were re-called with MiXCR into one record per CDR3 protein. The table has about 700,000 distinct CDR3 sequences, 11% to 15% seen once; the top ten hold 10%. The sequencing sample was made of blood. The source of these receptors is a woman under 30 with Graves' hyperthyroidism.

This clonotype has at least ten counts. The chain couples TRBV12-3 or TRBV12-4 to TRBJ1-1; D call uncertain. Trimming took off 5 bases at V and 4 bases at J, with 14 bases between the two ends. The CDR3 contains 14 residues. CDR3 bases: TGTGCCAGCAGTCCCCGTCTTGGCGGCACTGAAGCTTTCTTT. Protein sequence: CASSPRLGGTEAFF.

This clonotype occurred a few times. The rearrangement uses TRBV29-1 and TRBJ2-2; 8 nucleotides line up with TRBD2. Unmatched junction bases numbered 7, after V lost 5 bases and J lost 2 bases. The germline V gene encodes CDR1 SQVTM and CDR2 ANQGSEA. The CDR3 sequence is 15 residues long. CDR3 nucleotides: TGCAGCGTTTCGCCAGCGGGAGTCAACACCGGGGAGCTGTTTTTT. Its protein is CSVSPAGVNTGELFF.

At least ten counts were recorded for this clonotype. The rearrangement joins TRBV4-3 to TRBJ2-3; D unresolved. Deletions cut 0 bases from V and 6 bases from J, with 16 bases between. The CDR3 sequence is 16 residues long. The germline CDR1 and CDR2 sequences are LGHNA and YSLEER. In DNA, the CDR3 is TGCGCCAGCAGCCAAGATCAGGCGAGAAAGAGCGATACGCAGTATTTT. Its translation is CASSQDQARKSDTQYF.

The CDR3 nucleotides are TGTGCCAGCAGCTTGCGCCAGAAGGTTTCTTCAGACACTGAAGCTTTCTTT. Protein sequence: CASSLRQKVSSDTEAFF. The chain couples TRBV5-6 to TRBJ1-1; no reliable D call. This CDR3 is built from 17 residues. The V end was cut by 1 base, the J end by 3 bases, with 19 bases between. In germline, CDR1 is SGHDT, CDR2 YYEEEE.

This clonotype appeared many times. The CDR3 is CASSPRRGAPQPQHF. The CDR3 DNA reads as TGTGCCAGCAGCCCGCGGAGAGGGGCCCCCCAGCCCCAGCATTTT. The rearrangement uses TRBV7-8 and TRBJ1-5, with D possibly being TRBD1 (5 bases). The CDR3 spans 15 residues. CDR1 is SGHVS and CDR2 is FQNEAQ in the germline V gene. The ends were cut back, 5 bases at V and 7 bases at J, with 18 bases in the middle.

This clonotype was picked up a small number of times. The rearrangement uses TRBV20-1 and TRBJ1-2; 11 nucleotides align to TRBD1. Germline values: CDR1 DFQATT, CDR2 SNEGSKA (reference sequence). V was clipped by 2 bases and J by 0 bases; unmatched bases: 8. The CDR3 length is 17 residues. Here the CDR3 DNA reads TGCAGTGCTAGATCGGACAGGGGGCTCCGAGCTAACTATGGCTACACCTTC. It translates to CSARSDRGLRANYGYTF.

This clonotype was observed at least ten times. The chain links TRBV6-2 or TRBV6-3 to TRBJ2-4, with D perhaps TRBD2 (5 bases). The CDR3 is made up of 16 amino acids. V was shortened by 2 bases and J by 3 bases, with 14 bases between the two germline ends. CDR1 is MNHEY and CDR2 is SVGEGT in the germline V gene. The CDR3 bases are TGTGCCAGCAGTTACGCTCGGTCCAGCGGCAAAAACATTCAGTACTTC. Its protein is CASSYARSSGKNIQYF.

This sequence joins TRBV7-9 and TRBJ2-7; D ambiguous. Deletions cut 5 bases from V and 1 base from J, with 12 bases between. Germline lookup yields CDR1 SEHNR and CDR2 FQNEAQ (reference sequence). This CDR3 is 14 amino acids long. This chain's CDR3 is CASSPPSESYEQYF. CDR3 nucleotides: TGTGCCAGCAGCCCCCCAAGCGAATCCTACGAGCAGTACTTC.

This clonotype was recorded at least ten times. The V and J genes are TRBV5-5 and TRBJ1-2, with D hard to call. The CDR3 is 13 amino acids. Germline V gene lookup returns CDR1 SGHKS and CDR2 YYEKEE (reference sequence). V lost 6 bases, J lost 8 bases, and 17 bases lay in between. The CDR3 spells CASMLSARLGYTF. In nucleotides, the CDR3 is TGTGCCAGCATGCTTAGCGCCCGTCTCGGCTACACCTTC.

This clonotype was seen at least ten times. The chain uses TRBV7-9 and TRBJ1-1; perhaps TRBD1 as D (6 bases). The V end lost 4 bases, the J end lost 0 bases, and 9 bases lay between the germline ends. In germline, CDR1 is SEHNR, CDR2 FQNEAQ (reference sequence). CDR3 length: 14 amino acids. The CDR3 here is CASSWGHLNTEAFF. For the CDR3, the DNA is TGTGCCAGCAGCTGGGGACACCTGAACACTGAAGCTTTCTTT.

A word on this clonotype: This may arise from a read error, as a much more abundant clone is one base away. The chain carries TRBV18 and TRBJ2-1, with TRBD2 matching over 10 bases. Germline lookup yields CDR1 KGHSH and CDR2 LQKENI. CDR3 length equals 16 residues. The CDR3 loop reads CASSPSAGGSVHEQLF. The CDR3 bases are TGTGCCAGCTCACCCTCAGCGGGAGGGTCTGTCCATGAGCAGCTCTTC.

This clonotype was counted between two and nine times. Since a much larger clone is just one base distant, this may be a read error. This sequence joins TRBV12-3 or TRBV12-4 and TRBJ2-7; D is unclear. Trimming shortened V by 2 bases and J by 2 bases, and 7 bases separated the two germline ends. CDR3 length equals 13 residues. CDR3: CASSLNGAYEQYF. CDR3 DNA sequence: TGTGCCAGCAGTTTAAACGGAGCCTACGAGCAGTACTTC.

This clonotype was counted many times. This rearrangement joins TRBV2 to TRBJ1-1, with D hard to call. The V end was cut by 7 bases, the J end by 3 bases, with 12 bases between. Germline V gives CDR1 SNHLY, CDR2 FYNNEI. CDR3 length equals 13 residues. The CDR3 here is CASTSAGDTEAFF. For the CDR3, the DNA is TGTGCCAGCACGTCCGCGGGAGACACTGAAGCTTTCTTT.

There are many counts of this clonotype. The V gene is TRBV7-9, the J gene TRBJ2-1; D ambiguous. This CDR3 comprises 14 residues. Trimming cost V 1 base and J 5 bases, with 9 bases left between them. Germline values: CDR1 SEHNR, CDR2 FQNEAQ (reference sequence). Here the CDR3 DNA reads TGTGCCAGCAGCTTAGGGGTCGTAGACAATGAGCAGTTCTTC. Protein sequence: CASSLGVVDNEQFF.

This clonotype was seen many times. J is TRBJ1-1 and V is TRBV27, with 7 bases identical to TRBD1. Germline CDR1 is MNHEY and CDR2 is SMNVEV (reference sequence). V was pared by 7 bases and J by 1 base, with 6 bases of the junction left unmatched. This CDR3 has 14 residues. The CDR3 sequence: CASKRDRPNTEAFF. Written as DNA, the CDR3 is TGTGCCAGCAAACGGGACAGACCGAACACTGAAGCTTTCTTT.

This clonotype showed up many times. The rearrangement uses TRBV2 and TRBJ1-6; D might be TRBD1 (5 bases). Germline values: CDR1 SNHLY, CDR2 FYNNEI. The CDR3 contains 15 residues. Trimming left V 1 base short and J 10 bases short, with 14 bases between. DNA for the CDR3: TGTGCCAGCAGTGAAGTGAGGGGCAGAGAATCACCCCTCCACTTT. Residues: CASSEVRGRESPLHF. Looking up the rest from reference TRBV2 and TRBJ1-6 gives the full variable domain: EPEVTQTPSHQVTQMGQEVILRCVPISNHLYFYWYRQILGQKVEFLVSFYNNEISEKSEIFDDQFSVERPDGSNFTLKIRSTKLEDSAMYFCASSEVRGRESPLHFGNGTRLTVT.

This clonotype showed up many times. The chain is built from TRBV7-2 and TRBJ2-7; TRBD2 matches at 14 bases. CDR3 length equals 17 residues. V dropped 5 bases and J dropped 2; count of bases not matched to a gene: 8. Germline V CDR1 and CDR2: SGHTA, FQGNSA. The CDR3 DNA sequence: TGTGCCAGCAGCGAGCAAGGGACTAGCGGGAGAGCCTACGAGCAGTACTTC. It yields the protein CASSEQGTSGRAYEQYF. The full variable domain, its missing parts supplied by reference TRBV7-2 and TRBJ2-7, is GAGVSQSPSNKVTEKGKDVELRCDPISGHTALYWYRQSLGQGLEFLIYFQGNSAPDKSGLPSDRFSAERTGGSVSTLTIQRTQQEDSAVYLCASSEQGTSGRAYEQYFGPGTRLTVT.

At least ten counts were recorded for this clonotype. J is TRBJ2-7 and V is TRBV28; D is ambiguous. V lost 5 bases to trimming and J lost 3 bases, with 8 bases between them. This CDR3 contains 12 residues. Germline V gene lookup returns CDR1 MDHEN and CDR2 SYDVKM. Here the CDR3 DNA reads TGTGCCAGCAGTCCCAATCACTACGAGCAGTACTTC. Its translation: CASSPNHYEQYF.

This clonotype was seen repeatedly, ten times or more. The chain links TRBV4-1 to TRBJ2-2; perhaps TRBD2 as D (5 bases). CDR1 is MGHRA and CDR2 is YSYEKL in the germline V gene. The ends were cut back, 3 bases at V and 4 bases at J, with 15 bases in the middle. This CDR3 region has 16 residues. The CDR3 sequence: CASSQLDWEITGELFF. The CDR3 region has the DNA TGCGCCAGCAGCCAGCTGGACTGGGAAATCACCGGGGAGCTGTTTTTT.

This clonotype has a single count. The chain combines TRBV11-2 with TRBJ2-1, with 9 bases that match TRBD2. CDR1 is SGHAT, CDR2 FQNNGV, per germline. V shed 0 bases, J shed 0 bases, and the junction held 15 bases outside the gene matches. This CDR3 is built from 21 residues. For the CDR3, the DNA is TGTGCCAGCAGCTTAGATCCGGCGGGGGGGAGGTTAGGAGACTCCTACAATGAGCAGTTCTTC. This translates into CASSLDPAGGRLGDSYNEQFF.

This clonotype was recorded at least ten times. The chain combines TRBV2 with TRBJ2-7; D is unresolved. Between the trimmed V and J ends, which lost 7 bases and 3 bases, there was a span of 10 bases. Germline V gene sequence: CDR1 SNHLY, CDR2 FYNNEI. The CDR3 has 12 amino acids. The CDR3 sequence is CASKLGNYEQYF. As DNA, the CDR3 is TGTGCCAGCAAATTAGGGAACTACGAGCAGTACTTC.

This rearrangement joins TRBV6-1 to TRBJ2-3; 7 bases fit TRBD2. In germline, CDR1 is MNHNS, CDR2 SASEGT. This CDR3 is built from 15 residues. The junction had 14 bases not matched to a gene; V was cut back by 6 bases and J by 8 bases. The CDR3: CASRGGGSYFSTQYF. CDR3 nucleotide sequence: TGTGCCAGCAGAGGCGGCGGGAGTTATTTTAGTACGCAGTATTTT.

The J gene is TRBJ2-2, the V gene TRBV7-9; the match to TRBD2 covers 9 bases. V trimming: 0 bases; J trimming: 4 bases; junction bases outside the gene matches: 12. This CDR3 contains 19 residues. The V gene's germline CDR1 is SEHNR and CDR2 FQNEAQ (reference sequence). CDR3 nucleotide sequence: TGTGCCAGCAGCTTAGCCCCGGGACCAGCGGGAGGAGCCACCGGGGAGCTGTTTTTT. It codes for CASSLAPGPAGGATGELFF.

Of note for this clonotype: One base away lies a much larger clone, so this may be a sequencing read error. The genes are TRBV18 and TRBJ2-5; 12 positions agree with TRBD2. Germline lookup yields CDR1 KGHSH and CDR2 LQKENI. The CDR3 length is 16 residues. CDR3 sequence reads: CASSPKLTSGRETRYF. In DNA form, the CDR3 reads TGTGCCAGCTCACCCAAACTGACTAGCGGGAGAGAGACCCGGTACTTC.

The chain is built from TRBV4-2 and TRBJ2-2; D remains unclear. V lost 3 bases and J 15 bases, leaving 23 bases between the germline ends. CDR3 length: 15 amino acids. The germline V gene has CDR1 LGHNA and CDR2 YNFKEQ. DNA for the CDR3: TGTGCCAGCAGCCAGCCCGGGCCCCCAATAGGGATGATGTTTTTT. As protein: CASSQPGPPIGMMFF.

This clonotype was observed many times. The J gene is TRBJ2-1, the V gene TRBV11-2; no reliable D call. Germline values: CDR1 SGHAT, CDR2 FQNNGV. Trimming took 1 base from V and 1 from J, leaving 5 bases between them. The CDR3 length is 14 residues. The CDR3 region has the DNA TGTGCCAGCAGCTTAGTAGAATCCTACAATGAGCAGTTCTTC. Its protein product is CASSLVESYNEQFF.

The V gene is TRBV4-3, the J gene TRBJ2-1; a possible D gene is TRBD2 (5 bases). The CDR3 is made up of 17 amino acids. CDR1 is LGHNA, CDR2 YSLEER, per germline. Trimming pared 4 bases from V and 8 bases from J, leaving 24 bases between. In DNA form, the CDR3 reads TGCGCCAGCAGCCCCCAACGCAGGAGCGGAGGTGGCGATGAGCAGTTCTTC. Residues: CASSPQRRSGGGDEQFF.

This clonotype appeared many times. V gene TRBV6-5 combines with J gene TRBJ2-5; the D is unclear. The CDR3 runs 13 residues. The germline V gene encodes CDR1 MNHEY and CDR2 SVGAGI. Trimming removed 0 bases at V and 3 bases at J, with 5 bases between. In DNA form, the CDR3 reads TGTGCCAGCAGTTACTCCAGTGAAGAGACCCAGTACTTC. Translated: CASSYSSEETQYF.